Presented here are 10 T cell receptor beta chains from one specimen sequenced in a study of blood T cell repertoires in COVID-19. Measured with immunoSEQ multiplex PCR; TCRdb has only the in-frame clones, and not every one. Of roughly 140,000 clones in the sample, about nine tenths are singletons; the top ten hold approximately 10%. Sequencing used peripheral blood. The source is a middle-aged man with active or convalescent COVID-19.

The chain employs TRBV11-3 and TRBJ2-2; D ambiguous. This CDR3 is built from 14 residues. The germline gives CDR1 SGHNT, CDR2 YENEEA. V shed 5 bases and J shed 6 bases, with 13 bases lying between them. Written as DNA, the CDR3 is TGTGCCAGCAGCCTCAATTCGCGGTCCGGGGAGCTGTTTTTT. Translating gives CASSLNSRSGELFF.

Here the CDR3 DNA reads TGTGCCAGCAGAGACGACCGACTAGTCCACGAGCAGTACTTC. It specifies CASRDDRLVHEQYF. The chain recombines TRBV2 with TRBJ2-7, with TRBD2 as a possible D gene (6 bases). V lost 6 bases, J lost 5 bases, and 17 bases lay in between. Germline CDR1 reads SNHLY; CDR2 reads FYNNEI. The CDR3 has 14 amino acids.

V is TRBV28 and J is TRBJ1-5, with D maybe TRBD1 (6 bases). V lost 7 bases and J 2 bases, leaving 9 bases between the germline ends. CDR1 MDHEN and CDR2 SYDVKM come from the germline V gene. The CDR3 totals 13 residues. CDR3 sequence (DNA): TGTGCCAGCAACAACAGGGGCAATCAGCCCCAGCATTTT. As protein: CASNNRGNQPQHF. Full variable domain (remainder filled in from reference TRBV28 and TRBJ1-5): DVKVTQSSRYLVKRTGEKVFLECVQDMDHENMFWYRQDPGLGLRLIYFSYDVKMKEKGDIPEGYSVSREKKERFSLILESASTNQTSMYLCASNNRGNQPQHFGDGTRLSIL.

The CDR3 reads CAISAENSNQPQHF. The CDR3 coding sequence is TGTGCCATCAGTGCGGAGAATAGCAATCAGCCCCAGCATTTT. The V and J genes are TRBV10-3 and TRBJ1-5; D not resolved. The V end lost 4 bases, the J end lost 0 bases, and 7 bases lay between the germline ends. This CDR3 contains 14 residues. Germline CDR1 and CDR2: ENHRY and SYGVKD.

J is TRBJ2-7 and V is TRBV3-1 (or the pseudogene TRBV3-2), with 12 positions matching TRBD2. Germline trimming cut 4 bases from V and 2 bases from J; bases unmatched to any gene: 3. Germline assignment: CDR1 LGHDT and CDR2 YNNKEL (reference sequence). The CDR3 is made up of 15 amino acids. The CDR3 DNA sequence: TGTGCCAGCAGCCCGACTAGCGGGAGCCCCTACGAGCAGTACTTC. This gives the protein CASSPTSGSPYEQYF.

The chain carries TRBV30 and TRBJ1-5; the D gene is possibly TRBD1 (5 bases). The CDR3 sequence is 15 residues long. Germline V gene sequence: CDR1 GTSNPN, CDR2 SVGIG (reference sequence). Deletions cut 0 bases from V and 3 bases from J, with 12 bases between. Written as DNA, the CDR3 is TGTGCCTGGAGTGTATACCAGGGCAACAATCAGCCCCAGCATTTT. Translating it yields CAWSVYQGNNQPQHF.

The chain links TRBV7-9 to TRBJ1-5, with no clear D. Trimming shortened V by 1 base and J by 7 bases, and 5 bases separated the two germline ends. Germline V gene lookup returns CDR1 SEHNR and CDR2 FQNEAQ (reference sequence). The CDR3 spans 12 residues. CDR3 sequence reads: CASSLVGQPQHF. The CDR3 DNA reads TGTGCCAGCAGCTTAGTTGGCCAGCCCCAGCATTTT.

CDR3 protein: CASSPNSVATNEKLFF. CDR3 in DNA: TGTGCCAGCTCACCAAATTCCGTAGCAACTAATGAAAAACTGTTTTTT. The chain links TRBV18 to TRBJ1-4; D unclear. Germline values: CDR1 KGHSH, CDR2 LQKENI. V was cut by 2 bases and J by 0 bases, with 10 bases left in between. This CDR3 region has 16 residues.

This clone was recorded a few times. This rearrangement joins TRBV6-1 to TRBJ2-7; D possibly corresponds to TRBD2 (6 bases). V was cut by 2 bases and J by 6 bases, with 17 bases left in between. The CDR3 is made up of 15 amino acids. Germline CDR1 and CDR2: MNHNS and SASEGT. The chain's CDR3 is CASSENPTRSGEQYF. In DNA, the CDR3 is TGTGCCAGCAGTGAAAACCCGACGCGTAGCGGCGAGCAGTACTTC.

The rearrangement joins TRBV10-3 to TRBJ1-5; unclear D gene. The V end was cut by 0 bases, the J end by 3 bases, with 12 bases between. CDR1 and CDR2 (germline): ENHRY, SYGVKD. This CDR3 region has 16 residues. CDR3 in amino acids: CAISESAPAVNQPQHF. The CDR3 DNA is TGTGCCATCAGTGAGTCGGCACCTGCAGTCAATCAGCCCCAGCATTTT.